This T cell receptor (beta chain) is from a study of blood T cell repertoires in COVID-19. Looking at the study overall: The origin of the acute and convalescent COVID-19 samples was the United States, Italy and Spain.

In the original workflow: From reference gene primer amplification, estimates of nucleated cell counts were derived. Measured with immunoSEQ multiplex PCR; TCRdb has only the in-frame clones, and not every one. Clone size and V and J calls were adopted from that table, with D and trimming inferred from the DNA. The data contain 150,000 to 160,000 clones, roughly nine tenths of them seen just once; the ten biggest clones take up approximately 0.59%. The sample holds a few counts of this clone. Germline CDR1 DFQATT, CDR2 SNEGSKA (reference sequence). This CDR3 is 13 amino acids long. Trimming removed 3 bases from V and 6 bases from J; junction bases left unmatched: 4.

Sequencing was done on a sample of peripheral blood. The TCR comes from a man aged 45-65 years with acute or convalescent COVID-19. This sequence joins TRBV20-1 and TRBJ2-2; 7 bases map to TRBD1. CDR3 protein: CSASRDRAGELFF. DNA for the CDR3: TGCAGTGCTAGTCGAGACAGGGCCGGGGAGCTGTTTTTT.